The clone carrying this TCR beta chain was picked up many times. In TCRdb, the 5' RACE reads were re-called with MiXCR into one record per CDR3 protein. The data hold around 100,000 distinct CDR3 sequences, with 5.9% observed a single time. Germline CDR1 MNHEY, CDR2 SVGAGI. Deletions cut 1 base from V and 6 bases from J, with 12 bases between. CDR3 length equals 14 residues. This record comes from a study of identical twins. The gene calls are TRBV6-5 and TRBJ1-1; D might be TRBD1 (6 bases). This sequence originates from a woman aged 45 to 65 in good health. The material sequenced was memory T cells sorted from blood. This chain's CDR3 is CASSYLGGGPEAFF. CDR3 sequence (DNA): TGTGCCAGCAGTTACTTGGGCGGGGGGCCTGAAGCTTTCTTT.